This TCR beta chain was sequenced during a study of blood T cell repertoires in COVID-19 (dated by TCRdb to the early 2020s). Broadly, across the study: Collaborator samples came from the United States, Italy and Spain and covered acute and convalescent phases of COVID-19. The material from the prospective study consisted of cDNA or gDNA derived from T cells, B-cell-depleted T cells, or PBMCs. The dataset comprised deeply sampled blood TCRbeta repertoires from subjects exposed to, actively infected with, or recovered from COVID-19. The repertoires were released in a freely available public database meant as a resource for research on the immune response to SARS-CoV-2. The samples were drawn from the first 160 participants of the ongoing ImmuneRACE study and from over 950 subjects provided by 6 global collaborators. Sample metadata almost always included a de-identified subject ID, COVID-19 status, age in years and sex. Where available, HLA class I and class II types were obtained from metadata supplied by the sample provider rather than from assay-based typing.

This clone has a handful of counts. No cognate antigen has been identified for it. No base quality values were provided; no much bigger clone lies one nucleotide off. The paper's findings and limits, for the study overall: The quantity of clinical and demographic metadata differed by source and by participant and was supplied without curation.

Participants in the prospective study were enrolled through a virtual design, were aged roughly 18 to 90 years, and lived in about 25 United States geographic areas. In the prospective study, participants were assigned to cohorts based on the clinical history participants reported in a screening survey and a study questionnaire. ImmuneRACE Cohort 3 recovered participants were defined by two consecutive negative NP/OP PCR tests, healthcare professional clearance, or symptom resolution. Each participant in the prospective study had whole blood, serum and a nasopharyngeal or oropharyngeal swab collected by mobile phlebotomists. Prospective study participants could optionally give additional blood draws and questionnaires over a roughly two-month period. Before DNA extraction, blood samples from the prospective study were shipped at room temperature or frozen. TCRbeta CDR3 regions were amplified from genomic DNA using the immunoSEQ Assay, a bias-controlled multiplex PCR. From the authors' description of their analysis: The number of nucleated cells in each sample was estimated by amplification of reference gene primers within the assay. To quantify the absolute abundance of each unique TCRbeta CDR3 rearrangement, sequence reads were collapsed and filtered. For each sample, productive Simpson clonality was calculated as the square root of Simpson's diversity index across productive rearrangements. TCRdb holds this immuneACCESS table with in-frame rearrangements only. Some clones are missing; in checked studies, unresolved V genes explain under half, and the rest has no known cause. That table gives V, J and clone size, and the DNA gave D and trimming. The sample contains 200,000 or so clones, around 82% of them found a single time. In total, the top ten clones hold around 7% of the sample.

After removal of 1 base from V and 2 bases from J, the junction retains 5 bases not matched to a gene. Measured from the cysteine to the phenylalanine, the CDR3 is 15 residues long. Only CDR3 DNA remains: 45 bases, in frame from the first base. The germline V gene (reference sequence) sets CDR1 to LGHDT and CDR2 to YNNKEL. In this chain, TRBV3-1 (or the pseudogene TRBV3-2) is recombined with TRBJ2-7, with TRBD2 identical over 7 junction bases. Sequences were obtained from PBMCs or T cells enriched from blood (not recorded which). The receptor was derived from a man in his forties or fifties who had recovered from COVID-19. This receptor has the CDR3 CASSQAGLVTYEQYF. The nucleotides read TGTGCCAGCAGCCAAGCTGGACTAGTTACCTACGAGCAGTACTTC.